This is a list of T cell receptor beta chains from one sample in a study of blood T cell repertoires in COVID-19. The protocol was immunoSEQ multiplex PCR, while the TCRdb copy is restricted to in-frame clones and leaves out a portion. Of about 160,000 clones in the sample, about nine tenths were seen once. Sequences were obtained from peripheral blood. Source of these receptors: a young man with COVID-19, enrolled during active disease. The CDR3 runs from the conserved cysteine through the conserved F or W. D genes are given only for firm matches. Some rows have no size entry. The others give once, few or many, or a class for an expanded clone.

clone size	D gene	J gene	V gene	CDR3 protein	CDR3 DNA
NA	TRBD1	TRBJ1-1	TRBV19	CASSIVGQGRTEAFF	TGTGCCAGTAGTATAGTGGGACAGGGTAGAACTGAAGCTTTCTTT
NA	TRBD2	TRBJ2-7	TRBV11-2	CASSLNGGASYEQYF	TGTGCCAGCAGCTTAAACGGGGGGGCGTCCTACGAGCAGTACTTC
once	TRBD1	TRBJ1-1	TRBV5-6	CASSLDRGQNVNTEAFF	TGTGCCAGCAGCTTGGACAGGGGGCAAAATGTGAACACTGAAGCTTTCTTT
few	TRBD1	TRBJ1-2	TRBV7-2	CASSLGGGQGRLLGYTF	TGTGCCAGCAGCTTAGGGGGGGGACAGGGACGGCTACTTGGCTACACCTTC
NA	NA	TRBJ2-3	TRBV2	CASYRVGTDTQYF	TGTGCCAGCTACAGGGTGGGCACAGATACGCAGTATTTT
NA	NA	TRBJ2-1	TRBV18	CASSTDNEQFF	TGTGCCAGCTCAACGGACAATGAGCAGTTCTTC
NA	NA	TRBJ1-3	TRBV27	CASSLPGLSGNTIYF	TGTGCCAGCAGTTTACCGGGACTCTCTGGAAACACCATATATTTT
NA	TRBD2	TRBJ2-2	TRBV4-2	CASSHRTSGGPDTGELFF	TGTGCCAGCAGCCACCGGACTAGCGGGGGGCCTGACACCGGGGAGCTGTTTTTT
once	NA	TRBJ2-3	TRBV29-1	CSVESGSSTDTQYF	TGCAGCGTTGAGTCCGGGAGTAGCACAGATACGCAGTATTTT
NA	TRBD1	TRBJ1-5	TRBV19	CASSITGGPYQPQHF	TGTGCCAGTAGTATAACAGGGGGTCCATATCAGCCCCAGCATTTT
NA	TRBD1	TRBJ1-1	TRBV28	CASSPQGFLSTEAFF	TGTGCCAGCAGTCCACAGGGGTTCCTAAGCACTGAAGCTTTCTTT
NA	TRBD1	TRBJ2-7	TRBV6-5	CASRGTGVVGYEQYF	TGTGCCAGCAGGGGTACAGGGGTGGTGGGGTACGAGCAGTACTTC
NA	TRBD1	TRBJ1-1	TRBV30	CAWGTGGLAEAFF	TGTGCCTGGGGTACAGGGGGCCTCGCTGAAGCTTTCTTT
once	TRBD1	TRBJ1-5	TRBV3-1/TRBV3-2	CASSQAPGQSNQPQHF	TGTGCCAGCAGCCAAGCCCCGGGACAGAGCAATCAGCCCCAGCATTTT
NA	NA	TRBJ1-1	TRBV7-8	CASSLAQLNTEAFF	TGTGCCAGCAGCTTAGCACAGTTGAACACTGAAGCTTTCTTT
NA	TRBD1	TRBJ2-4	TRBV6-2/TRBV6-3	CASSYSGQDHTNIQYF	TGTGCCAGCAGTTACTCGGGACAGGATCATACAAACATTCAGTACTTC
NA	NA	TRBJ1-4	TRBV5-1	CASSLLAATNEKLFF	TGCGCCAGCAGCTTGCTGGCGGCAACTAATGAAAAACTGTTTTTT
NA	NA	TRBJ2-7	TRBV5-1	CASYQGGMDYEQYF	TGCGCCAGTTACCAGGGCGGGATGGATTACGAGCAGTACTTC
NA	NA	TRBJ1-1	TRBV12-5	CASGDSPDTEAFF	TGTGCTAGTGGTGATAGCCCGGACACTGAAGCTTTCTTT
once	NA	TRBJ1-4	TRBV3-1/TRBV3-2	CASSQGLTPVPVKLFF	TGTGCCAGCAGCCAAGGTTTGACACCCGTCCCAGTAAAACTGTTTTTT
NA	NA	TRBJ1-1	TRBV6-5	CASRLTGQGYTEAFF	TGTGCCAGCAGGCTGACAGGACAAGGGTACACTGAAGCTTTCTTT
few	NA	TRBJ2-3	TRBV27	CASSNRDTTDTQYF	TGTGCCAGCAGTAACCGGGACACCACAGATACGCAGTATTTT
NA	TRBD2	TRBJ2-7	TRBV5-4	CATGGGYEQYF	TGTGCAACAGGCGGGGGCTACGAGCAGTACTTC
NA	NA	TRBJ1-4	TRBV5-1	CASSLGQVLNEKLFF	TGCGCCAGCAGCTTGGGACAGGTGCTTAATGAAAAACTGTTTTTT
NA	TRBD1	TRBJ1-3	TRBV5-1	CASSPGQANSGNTIYF	TGCGCCAGCAGCCCAGGACAGGCCAACTCTGGAAACACCATATATTTT
NA	TRBD1	TRBJ1-6	TRBV18	CASSPTRGPYNSPLHF	TGTGCCAGCTCACCAACGAGGGGGCCCTATAATTCACCCCTCCACTTT
NA	TRBD2	TRBJ2-4	TRBV28	CASIQGGLAGGPAKNIQYF	TGTGCCAGCATACAAGGGGGACTAGCGGGAGGGCCGGCCAAAAACATTCAGTACTTC
NA	NA	TRBJ2-7	TRBV7-2	CASSLETGQVYEQYF	TGTGCCAGCAGCTTAGAGACAGGTCAAGTCTACGAGCAGTACTTC
NA	NA	TRBJ2-6	TRBV27	CASRNSLSSGANVLTF	TGTGCCAGCAGGAACAGCTTGAGCTCTGGGGCCAACGTCCTGACTTTC
NA	NA	TRBJ1-1	TRBV6-5	CASSYYDRGEAFF	TGTGCCAGCAGTTACTATGACCGGGGGGAAGCTTTCTTT
NA	NA	TRBJ2-3	TRBV5-4	CASSHIQGSPDTQYF	TGTGCCAGCAGCCATATACAGGGATCCCCAGATACGCAGTATTTT
NA	NA	TRBJ2-2	TRBV5-4	CASSPTGTRDGELFF	TGTGCCAGCAGCCCCACCGGGACAAGGGACGGGGAGCTGTTTTTT
few	NA	TRBJ2-7	TRBV6-5	CASSPRGGEGEQYF	TGTGCCAGCAGTCCGAGAGGGGGTGAAGGCGAGCAGTACTTC
NA	TRBD1	TRBJ2-5	TRBV7-9	CASSGQGLETQYF	TGTGCCAGCAGCGGACAGGGACTAGAGACCCAGTACTTC
NA	NA	TRBJ1-4	TRBV4-1	CASSQANLVATNEKLFF	TGCGCCAGCAGCCAAGCAAACCTAGTTGCAACTAATGAAAAACTGTTTTTT
NA	TRBD1	TRBJ2-2	TRBV6-6	CASSYPTGGNTGELFF	TGTGCCAGCAGTTACCCGACAGGGGGCAACACCGGGGAGCTGTTTTTT
NA	NA	TRBJ2-7	TRBV18	CASSSEVLAGTYEQYF	TGTGCCAGCTCATCTGAAGTATTGGCAGGAACCTACGAGCAGTACTTC
once	NA	TRBJ2-1	TRBV24-1	CATAGTTYNEQFF	TGTGCCACCGCGGGCACCACCTACAATGAGCAGTTCTTC
NA	NA	TRBJ2-1	TRBV4-3	CASSHATLRGLYNEQFF	TGCGCCAGCAGCCACGCTACCCTGCGGGGACTCTACAATGAGCAGTTCTTC